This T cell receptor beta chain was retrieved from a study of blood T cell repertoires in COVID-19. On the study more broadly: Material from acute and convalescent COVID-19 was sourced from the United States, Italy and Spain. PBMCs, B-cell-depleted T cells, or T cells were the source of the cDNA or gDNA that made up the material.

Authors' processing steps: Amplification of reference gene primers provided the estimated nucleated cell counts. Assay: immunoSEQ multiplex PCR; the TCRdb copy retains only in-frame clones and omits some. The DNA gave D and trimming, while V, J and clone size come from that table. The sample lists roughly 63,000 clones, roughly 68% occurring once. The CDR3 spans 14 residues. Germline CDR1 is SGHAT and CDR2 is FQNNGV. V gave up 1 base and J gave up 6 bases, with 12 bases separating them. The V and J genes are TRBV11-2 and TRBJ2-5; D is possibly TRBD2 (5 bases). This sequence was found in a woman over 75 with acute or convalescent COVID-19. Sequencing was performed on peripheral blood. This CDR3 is CASSLGPRAQTQYF. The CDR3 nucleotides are TGTGCCAGCAGCTTAGGGCCGAGGGCGCAGACCCAGTACTTC.